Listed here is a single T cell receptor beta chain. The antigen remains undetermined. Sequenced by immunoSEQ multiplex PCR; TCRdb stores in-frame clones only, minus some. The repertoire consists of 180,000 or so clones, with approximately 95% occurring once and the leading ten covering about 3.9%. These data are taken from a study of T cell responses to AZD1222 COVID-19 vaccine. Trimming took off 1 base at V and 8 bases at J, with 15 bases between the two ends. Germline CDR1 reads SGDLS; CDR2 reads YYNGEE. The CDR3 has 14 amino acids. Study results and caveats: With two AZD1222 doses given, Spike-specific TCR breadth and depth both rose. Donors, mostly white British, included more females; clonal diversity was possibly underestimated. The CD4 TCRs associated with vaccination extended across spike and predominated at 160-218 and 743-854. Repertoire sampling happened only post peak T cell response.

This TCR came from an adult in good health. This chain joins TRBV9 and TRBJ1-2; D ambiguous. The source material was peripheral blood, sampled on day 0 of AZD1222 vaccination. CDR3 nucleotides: TGTGCCAGCAGCGTAATGACCCCACCGGGAGGCTACACCTTC. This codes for CASSVMTPPGGYTF. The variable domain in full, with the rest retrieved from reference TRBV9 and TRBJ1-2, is DSGVTQTPKHLITATGQRVTLRCSPRSGDLSVYWYQQSLDQGLQFLIQYYNGEERAKGNILERFSAQQFPDLHSELNLSSLELGDSALYFCASSVMTPPGGYTFGSGTRLTVV.